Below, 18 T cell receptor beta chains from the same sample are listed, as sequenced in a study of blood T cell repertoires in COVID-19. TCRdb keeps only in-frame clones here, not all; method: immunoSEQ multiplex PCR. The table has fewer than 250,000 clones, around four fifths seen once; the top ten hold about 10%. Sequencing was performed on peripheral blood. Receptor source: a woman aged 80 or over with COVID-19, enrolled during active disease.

Written as DNA, the CDR3 is TGTGCCAGCAGCCCTGGCCTAGTCGGGGAGACCCAGTACTTC. Encoded protein: CASSPGLVGETQYF. The rearrangement uses TRBV7-8 and TRBJ2-5, with D hard to call. Germline CDR1 SGHVS, CDR2 FQNEAQ. With 5 bases removed from V and 5 bases from J, the gap between germline ends came to 15 bases. The CDR3 loop spans 14 amino acids.

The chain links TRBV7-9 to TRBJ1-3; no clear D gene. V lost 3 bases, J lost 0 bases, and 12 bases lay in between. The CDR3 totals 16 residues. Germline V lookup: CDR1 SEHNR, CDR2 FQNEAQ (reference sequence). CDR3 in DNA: TGTGCCAGCAGCTTTGGAGGCACCAGCTCTGGAAACACCATATATTTT. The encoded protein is CASSFGGTSSGNTIYF.

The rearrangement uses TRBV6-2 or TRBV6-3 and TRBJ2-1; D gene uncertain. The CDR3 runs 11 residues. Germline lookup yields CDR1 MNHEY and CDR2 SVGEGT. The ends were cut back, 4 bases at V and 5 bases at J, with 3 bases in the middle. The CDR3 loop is CASSLDNEQFF. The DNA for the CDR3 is TGTGCCAGCAGTTTAGACAATGAGCAGTTCTTC.

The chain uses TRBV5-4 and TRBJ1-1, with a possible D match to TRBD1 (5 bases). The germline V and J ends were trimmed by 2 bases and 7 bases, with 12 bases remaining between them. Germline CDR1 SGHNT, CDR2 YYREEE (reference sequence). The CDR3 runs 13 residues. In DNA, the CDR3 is TGTGCCAGCAGCTTCGCAGGGCGGAGTGAAGCTTTCTTT. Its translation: CASSFAGRSEAFF. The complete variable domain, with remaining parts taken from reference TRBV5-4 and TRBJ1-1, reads ETGVTQSPTHLIKTRGQQVTLRCSSQSGHNTVSWYQQALGQGPQFIFQYYREEENGRGNFPPRFSGLQFPNYSSELNVNALELDDSALYLCASSFAGRSEAFFGQGTRLTVV.

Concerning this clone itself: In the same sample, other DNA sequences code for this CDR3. CDR3 residues: CASRPGQGNQPQHF. CDR3 DNA: TGTGCCAGCAGACCAGGACAGGGAAATCAGCCCCAGCATTTT. The genes are TRBV28 and TRBJ1-5; 8 bases are a match to TRBD1. The CDR3 sequence is 14 residues long. With V trimmed by 6 bases and J by 4 bases, 5 bases remained unmatched. CDR1 is MDHEN and CDR2 is SYDVKM in the germline V gene.

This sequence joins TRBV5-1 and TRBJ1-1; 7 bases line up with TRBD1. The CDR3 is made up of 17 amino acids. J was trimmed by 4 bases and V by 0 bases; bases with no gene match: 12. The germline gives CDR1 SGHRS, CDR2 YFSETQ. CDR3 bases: TGCGCCAGCAGCTTGGCCGGGACAGAATTTAAGGGCACTGAAGCTTTCTTT. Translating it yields CASSLAGTEFKGTEAFF.

CDR3 sequence: CATSRDLVGAFGGYTF. As DNA, the CDR3 is TGTGCCACCAGCAGAGATCTCGTGGGGGCATTTGGTGGCTACACCTTC. J is TRBJ1-2 and V is TRBV15; D possibly corresponds to TRBD1 (6 bases). The germline V gene has CDR1 LNHNV and CDR2 YYDKDF (reference sequence). This CDR3 spans 16 amino acids. V was pared by 0 bases and J by 7 bases, with 18 bases between.

CDR3 in DNA: TGCGCCAGCACCGAGGGAGATACGCAGTATTTT. This sequence encodes CASTEGDTQYF. This sequence joins TRBV5-1 and TRBJ2-3; tentatively, D is TRBD2 (5 bases). This CDR3 spans 11 amino acids. The V gene lost 6 bases and the J gene lost 5 bases, with 7 bases spanning the gap. The germline CDR1 and CDR2 sequences are SGHRS and YFSETQ. Full variable domain (outside the CDR3, taken from reference TRBV5-1 and TRBJ2-3): KAGVTQTPRYLIKTRGQQVTLSCSPISGHRSVSWYQQTPGQGLQFLFEYFSETQRNKGNFPGRFSGRQFSNSRSEMNVSTLELGDSALYLCASTEGDTQYFGPGTRLTVL.

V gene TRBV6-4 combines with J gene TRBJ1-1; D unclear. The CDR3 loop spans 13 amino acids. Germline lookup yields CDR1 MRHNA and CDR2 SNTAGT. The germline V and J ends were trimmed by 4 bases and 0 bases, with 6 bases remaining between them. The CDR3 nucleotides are TGTGCCAGCAGTGCGCAGGTGAACACTGAAGCTTTCTTT. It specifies CASSAQVNTEAFF.

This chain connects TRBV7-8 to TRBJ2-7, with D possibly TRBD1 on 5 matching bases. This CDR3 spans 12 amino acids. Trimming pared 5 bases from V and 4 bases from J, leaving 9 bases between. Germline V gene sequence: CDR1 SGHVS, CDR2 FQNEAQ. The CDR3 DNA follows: TGTGCCAGCAGCACGACAGTGTACGAGCAGTACGTC. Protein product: CASSTTVYEQYV.

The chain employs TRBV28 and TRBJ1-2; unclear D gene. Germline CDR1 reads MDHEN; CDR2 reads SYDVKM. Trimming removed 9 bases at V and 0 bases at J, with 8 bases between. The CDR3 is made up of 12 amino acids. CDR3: CASRITNYGYTF. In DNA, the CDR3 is TGTGCCAGTAGAATAACTAACTATGGCTACACCTTC.

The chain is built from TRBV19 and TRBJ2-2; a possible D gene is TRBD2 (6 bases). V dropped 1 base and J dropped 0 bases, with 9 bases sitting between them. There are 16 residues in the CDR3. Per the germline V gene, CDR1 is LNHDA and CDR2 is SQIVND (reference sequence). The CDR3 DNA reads TGTGCCAGTAGTATAGGGGGCGGGGCGAACACCGGGGAGCTGTTTTTT. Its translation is CASSIGGGANTGELFF.

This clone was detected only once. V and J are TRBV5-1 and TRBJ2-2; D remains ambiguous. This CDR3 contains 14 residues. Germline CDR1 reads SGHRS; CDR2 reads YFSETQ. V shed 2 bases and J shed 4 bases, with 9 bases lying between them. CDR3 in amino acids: CASSFGGVTGELFF. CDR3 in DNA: TGCGCCAGCAGCTTTGGCGGAGTCACCGGGGAGCTGTTTTTT.

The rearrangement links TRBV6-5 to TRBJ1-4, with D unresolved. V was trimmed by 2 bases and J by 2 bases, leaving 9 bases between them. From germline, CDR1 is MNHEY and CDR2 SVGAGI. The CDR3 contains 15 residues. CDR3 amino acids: CASSYLGSTNEKLFF. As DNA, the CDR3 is TGTGCCAGCAGTTACCTAGGGAGCACTAATGAAAAACTGTTTTTT.

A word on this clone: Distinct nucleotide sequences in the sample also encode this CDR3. The CDR3 DNA sequence: TGTGCCAGCAGTTTAGGGGCCTATGGCTACACCTTC. The encoded protein is CASSLGAYGYTF. V and J are TRBV28 and TRBJ1-2, with D tentatively TRBD1 (5 bases). CDR1 is MDHEN and CDR2 is SYDVKM in the germline V gene. Trimming took 2 bases from V and 4 from J, leaving 5 bases between them. The CDR3 contains 12 residues.

The CDR3 nucleotides are TGTGCCAGCAGCCAAGGGGGAGGAGGTGAGACCCAGTACTTC. It yields the protein CASSQGGGGETQYF. This chain uses TRBV3-1 (or the pseudogene TRBV3-2) with TRBJ2-5; D may be TRBD2 (6 bases). This CDR3 is 14 amino acids long. V gave up 1 base and J gave up 5 bases, with 11 bases separating them. Germline lookup yields CDR1 LGHDT and CDR2 YNNKEL (reference sequence).

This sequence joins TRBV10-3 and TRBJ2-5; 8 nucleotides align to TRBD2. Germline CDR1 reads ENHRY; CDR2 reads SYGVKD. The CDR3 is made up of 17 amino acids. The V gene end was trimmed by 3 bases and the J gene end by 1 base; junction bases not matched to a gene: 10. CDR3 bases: TGTGCCATCAGTGATTTTTCTGGGGCGGGGGGCCAAGAGACCCAGTACTTC. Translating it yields CAISDFSGAGGQETQYF.

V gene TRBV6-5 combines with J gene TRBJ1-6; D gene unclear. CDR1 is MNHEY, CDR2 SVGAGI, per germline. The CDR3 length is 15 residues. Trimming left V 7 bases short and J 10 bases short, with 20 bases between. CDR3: CASTVEVGVRSPLHF. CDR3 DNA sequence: TGTGCCAGCACGGTTGAGGTCGGAGTTAGGTCACCCCTCCACTTT.